These 19 T cell receptor beta chains were sequenced from one sample in a study of T-cell memory formation after mild COVID-19. Each CDR3 protein gets one entry after TCRdb re-called the 5' RACE reads with MiXCR. The sample lists about 430,000 distinct CDR3 sequences, roughly a quarter occurring once. The sample was PBMCs or a T cell subset sorted from them (not recorded which). These receptor sequences come from an adult woman who had mild COVID-19 (a few samples of this study predate the infection). Cell type and time point are not known.

The sample holds many counts of this clonotype. V and J are TRBV5-1 and TRBJ1-2; D is unresolved. This CDR3 has 12 amino acids. The germline V and J ends were trimmed by 3 bases and 10 bases, with 13 bases remaining between them. The germline V gene encodes CDR1 SGHRS and CDR2 YFSETQ. CDR3 nucleotides: TGCGCCAGCAGCTCCGAGAACAGTCCCTACACCTTC. It specifies CASSSENSPYTF. Variable domain in full (rest from reference TRBV5-1 and TRBJ1-2): KAGVTQTPRYLIKTRGQQVTLSCSPISGHRSVSWYQQTPGQGLQFLFEYFSETQRNKGNFPGRFSGRQFSNSRSEMNVSTLELGDSALYLCASSSENSPYTFGSGTRLTVV.

The V call is TRBV27, the J call TRBJ2-7; D may be TRBD2 (6 bases). Germline V gene lookup returns CDR1 MNHEY and CDR2 SMNVEV (reference sequence). The germline V and J ends were trimmed by 2 bases and 5 bases, with 19 bases remaining between them. The CDR3 has 16 amino acids. CDR3 in amino acids: CASSLAGTLERHEQYF. The CDR3 DNA reads TGTGCCAGCAGTTTAGCGGGGACCTTAGAGAGACACGAGCAGTACTTC.

The V gene is TRBV7-8, the J gene TRBJ2-3; 9 positions match TRBD1. This CDR3 has 18 residues. Looked up from germline, CDR1 is SGHVS and CDR2 is FQNEAQ. V lost 6 bases to trimming and J lost 3 bases; unmatched junction nucleotides: 16. In DNA form, the CDR3 reads TGTGCCAGCAGGGAGACCGGGACAGGGTTTTTTCGTACAGATACGCAGTATTTT. It is translated as CASRETGTGFFRTDTQYF.

This clonotype was observed a handful of times. The chain carries TRBV3-1 and TRBJ2-5; TRBD2 is a possible D gene (6 bases). Germline CDR1 and CDR2: LGHDT and YNNKEL (reference sequence). The V end was cut by 1 base, the J end by 1 base, with 10 bases between. The CDR3 is made up of 15 amino acids. The CDR3: CASSQGVGGQETQYF. The DNA for the CDR3 is TGTGCCAGCAGCCAAGGCGTGGGGGGCCAAGAGACCCAGTACTTC.

The gene calls are TRBV29-1 and TRBJ1-1; 7 bases map to TRBD1. The CDR3 loop spans 13 amino acids. Germline V gives CDR1 SQVTM, CDR2 ANQGSEA. After removal of 7 bases from V and 2 bases from J, the junction contained 7 bases not matched to a gene. The CDR3 bases are TGCAGCGAAAACAGGGGCCCAAACACTGAAGCTTTCTTT. Amino acids: CSENRGPNTEAFF.

The chain couples TRBV7-8 to TRBJ2-1; the D gene is possibly TRBD1 (6 bases). With 0 bases removed from V and 9 bases from J, the gap between germline ends came to 18 bases. CDR1 SGHVS and CDR2 FQNEAQ come from the germline V gene. This CDR3 has 16 residues. CDR3 DNA sequence: TGTGCCAGCAGCTTAGCTTACAGGGTGAAAGACGGTGAGCAGTTCTTC. Translating gives CASSLAYRVKDGEQFF.

As DNA, the CDR3 is TGTGCCAGCAGCCTGGGGGGGCCTGGGCCCACCGGGGAGCTGTTTTTT. Translated: CASSLGGPGPTGELFF. J is TRBJ2-2 and V is TRBV21-1; the table gives TRBD1 as D, unverified against the DNA. TRBV21-1 is a known pseudogene. The length of the CDR3 is 16 residues.

The V call is TRBV10-3, the J call TRBJ2-2; D may be TRBD1 (5 bases). The germline CDR1 and CDR2 sequences are ENHRY and SYGVKD. Trimming took 10 bases from V and 6 from J, leaving 9 bases between them. The CDR3 has 11 residues. The CDR3: CANSTAGELFF. The CDR3 DNA follows: TGTGCCAACTCGACAGCCGGGGAGCTGTTTTTT.

There are a few counts of this clonotype. The rearrangement links TRBV12-3 or TRBV12-4 to TRBJ2-5, with D possibly called TRBD1 or TRBD2 (5 bases each). The ends were cut back, 3 bases at V and 4 bases at J, with 12 bases in the middle. This CDR3 contains 14 residues. CDR3 DNA: TGTGCCAGCAGTTTTGGGGCAGGAGGAGAGACCCAGTACTTC. It yields the protein CASSFGAGGETQYF.

A few counts support this clonotype. This chain connects TRBV20-1 to TRBJ1-6; no reliable D call. Trimming removed 4 bases from V and 4 bases from J, with 11 bases in between. Per the germline V gene, CDR1 is DFQATT and CDR2 is SNEGSKA (reference sequence). The CDR3 has 14 residues. Here the CDR3 reads CSATLGSYNSPLHF. CDR3 DNA: TGCAGTGCTACCCTTGGCTCATATAATTCACCCCTCCACTTT.

The genes are TRBV5-6 and TRBJ2-2; 9 bases match TRBD2. With V trimmed by 3 bases and J by 8 bases, 8 bases remained unmatched. The length of the CDR3 is 15 residues. The V gene's germline CDR1 is SGHDT and CDR2 YYEEEE. CDR3 coding DNA: TGTGCCAGCAGCTCATTAGCGGGGGCGACAGGGGAGCTGTTTTTT. Protein: CASSSLAGATGELFF.

This clonotype was counted a few times. The rearrangement uses TRBV4-1 and TRBJ1-2; D unresolved. The germline gives CDR1 MGHRA, CDR2 YSYEKL. This CDR3 comprises 16 residues. Trimming pared 0 bases from V and 3 bases from J, leaving 14 bases between. Here the CDR3 DNA reads TGCGCCAGCAGCCAAGAAGGGTCAGTCCCAGACTATGGCTACACCTTC. Protein product: CASSQEGSVPDYGYTF.

The V and J genes are TRBV15 and TRBJ1-1; no definite D call. The length of the CDR3 is 15 residues. The V end lost 0 bases, the J end lost 0 bases, and 8 bases lay between the germline ends. Germline-derived CDR1 and CDR2 are LNHNV and YYDKDF (reference sequence). CDR3 nucleotide sequence: TGTGCCACCAGCAGAGATACGAAGGTGAACACTGAAGCTTTCTTT. It specifies CATSRDTKVNTEAFF.

This clonotype has only one observation. The CDR3 DNA is TGTGCCAGCAGCTATCGAAGGTCCGCAGATACGCAGTATTTT. This codes for CASSYRRSADTQYF. This chain joins TRBV27 and TRBJ2-3; D is unclear. Germline loops: CDR1 MNHEY, CDR2 SMNVEV (reference sequence). The CDR3 length is 14 residues. V was trimmed by 6 bases and J by 4 bases, leaving 14 bases between them.

The chain combines TRBV18 with TRBJ2-1, with D perhaps TRBD1 (6 bases). The CDR3 is 15 amino acids. V gave up 3 bases and J gave up 2 bases, with 11 bases separating them. CDR1 KGHSH and CDR2 LQKENI come from the germline V gene. CDR3 DNA sequence: TGTGCCAGCTCACCGAGGGACATAGCCTACAATGAGCAGTTCTTC. Translated, it gives CASSPRDIAYNEQFF.

In its sample, this clonotype was seen a few times. The rearrangement uses TRBV7-2 and TRBJ2-7; 12 nucleotides agree with TRBD2. With V trimmed by 5 bases and J by 7 bases, 12 bases remained unmatched. CDR1 is SGHTA and CDR2 is FQGNSA in the germline V gene. The CDR3 extends over 16 amino acids. The DNA for the CDR3 is TGTGCCAGCAGCCGTCGGCCTGGACTAGCGGGGTTGGAGCAGTACTTC. Amino acids: CASSRRPGLAGLEQYF.

This clonotype has just a few counts. The chain is built from TRBV6-5 and TRBJ2-7; D may be TRBD1 or TRBD2 (5 bases each). The CDR3 runs to 15 residues. The germline CDR1 and CDR2 sequences are MNHEY and SVGAGI. V was shortened by 0 bases and J by 3 bases, with 12 bases between the two germline ends. CDR3 region: CASSYSSGRLYEQYF. The CDR3 coding sequence is TGTGCCAGCAGTTACTCATCGGGACGCCTCTACGAGCAGTACTTC.

This clonotype has more than one count but fewer than ten. The chain combines TRBV7-6 with TRBJ2-1; D not certain. Germline V gene sequence: CDR1 SGHVS, CDR2 FNYEAQ. Trimming cost V 1 base and J 6 bases, with 16 bases left between them. The CDR3 is 16 residues long. The CDR3 sequence: CASSLESGFPLNEQFF. The CDR3 DNA is TGTGCCAGCAGCTTAGAGTCCGGATTCCCCCTCAATGAGCAGTTCTTC. Complete variable domain (other parts from reference TRBV7-6 and TRBJ2-1): GAGVSQSPRYKVTKRGQDVALRCDPISGHVSLYWYRQALGQGPEFLTYFNYEAQQDKSGLPNDRFSAERPEGSISTLTIQRTEQRDSAMYRCASSLESGFPLNEQFFGPGTRLTVL.

This clonotype turned up a few times. The chain recombines TRBV7-2 with TRBJ2-1; 9 bases map to TRBD1. This CDR3 spans 16 amino acids. V shed 4 bases and J 4 bases; nucleotides not matched to a gene: 8. Per the germline V gene, CDR1 is SGHTA and CDR2 is FQGNSA. CDR3 nucleotide sequence: TGTGCCAGCAGCTCACCCGGACAGGGGTCGTACAATGAGCAGTTCTTC. Translated, it gives CASSSPGQGSYNEQFF.